The following is a T cell receptor (beta chain) sequence with its context. No antigen is known for it. This specimen belongs to a study of cytomegalovirus exposure and HLA in healthy donors. Study-level background: A later analysis reported the roughly 120 validation repertoires used the same platform as the roughly 700 first-cohort repertoires. General study findings and limits: Subsequent analysis of the approximately 120 validation repertoires found a tendency for first-cohort TCR clusters to co-occur. Reports described diagnosis of cytomegalovirus status by the classifier as highly specific and sensitive.

Trimming removed 7 bases from V and 9 bases from J; junction bases left unmatched: 9. The CDR3 sequence is 13 residues long. Germline CDR1 is ENHRY and CDR2 is SYGVKD. TCRdb's table, derived via immunoSEQ multiplex PCR, lists solely in-frame clones and lacks some. The table shows 150,000 to 200,000 clones, with roughly 82% occurring only once. Sequenced sample: PBMCs. The chain is built from TRBV10-3 and TRBJ2-1; TRBD1 matches at 7 bases. This receptor was taken from a woman between 18 and 30 years old in good health and CMV-seronegative. CDR3 residues: CAINPDRVGEQFF. DNA for the CDR3: TGTGCCATCAATCCCGACAGGGTAGGTGAGCAGTTCTTC.